This TCR beta chain derives from a study of regulatory T cells in long-lasting Graves disease. This CDR3 is 15 amino acids long. Germline V gene sequence: CDR1 MDHEN, CDR2 SYDVKM. V was clipped by 6 bases and J by 0 bases, with 12 bases between them. Arm-PCR of CDR3 regions and iRepertoire HTBI primers were the basis on which TCR beta libraries were built. TCRdb re-derived calls from the multiplex PCR reads in MiXCR, one entry per CDR3 protein. In the table there are 550,000 to 700,000 distinct CDR3 sequences, about 16% of which are singletons. Time point reported: newly diagnosed GD, antithyroid drugs for less than 3 months. PBMC RNA was the source of the TCR library. This clonotype was seen at least ten times. These data were likewise used in another study, on T cells in Graves' hyperthyroidism and ophthalmopathy. That source reports: The TCR CDR3 first-round RT-PCR relied on the HTBI primer set.

The sequenced sample was peripheral blood mononuclear cells (PBMCs), obtained at new diagnosis, from a patient treated with antithyroid drugs. The sequence came from a man between 18 and 35 years old with Graves disease. The chain links TRBV28 to TRBJ1-5, with TRBD1 as a possible D gene (5 bases). DNA of the CDR3: TGTGCCAGCAGCCCAGGGAGAGTTAGCAATCAGCCCCAGCATTTT. Its protein is CASSPGRVSNQPQHF. Based on the CDR3 plus reference TRBV28 and TRBJ1-5, the full variable domain is DVKVTQSSRYLVKRTGEKVFLECVQDMDHENMFWYRQDPGLGLRLIYFSYDVKMKEKGDIPEGYSVSREKKERFSLILESASTNQTSMYLCASSPGRVSNQPQHFGDGTRLSIL.